The next 19 T cell receptor beta chains were all read from a single sample in a study of cytomegalovirus exposure and HLA in healthy donors. 60 Vbeta and 13 Jbeta primers were used in PCR. The assay was immunoSEQ multiplex PCR, and TCRdb's table has in-frame clones only and misses some. The sample consists of 250,000 to 350,000 clones, 75% to 90% of them appearing once. Sequencing input: PBMCs. Receptors originate from a man aged 40-49 years in good health and CMV-seropositive.

The rearrangement links TRBV9 to TRBJ2-7; 8 nucleotides agree with TRBD2. Germline V CDR1 and CDR2: SGDLS, YYNGEE. Trimming cost V 4 bases and J 5 bases; bases outside gene matches: 8. The CDR3 extends over 14 amino acids. CDR3 coding DNA: TGTGCCAGCAGCCCTCGGGGGGGGTGGAACGAGCAGTACTTC. It specifies CASSPRGGWNEQYF.

The chain combines TRBV28 with TRBJ1-1, with D hard to call. V lost 5 bases and J lost 7, with 17 bases in between. CDR3 size: 14 residues. The V gene's germline CDR1 is MDHEN and CDR2 SYDVKM. In DNA form, the CDR3 reads TGTGCCAGCAGTCTAGGGAGGGAACTCAGTGAAGCTTTCTTT. Translating it yields CASSLGRELSEAFF.

The rearrangement uses TRBV7-6 and TRBJ2-1; 9 bases agree with TRBD2. The CDR3 runs 15 residues. V lost 4 bases and J lost 6; bases outside the gene matches: 7. In germline, CDR1 is SGHVS, CDR2 FNYEAQ. This CDR3 is CASSSAGGFGNEQFF. In nucleotides, the CDR3 is TGTGCCAGCAGCTCAGCGGGAGGTTTTGGCAATGAGCAGTTCTTC.

The rearrangement joins TRBV29-1 to TRBJ2-1; 9 nucleotides match TRBD2. The ends lost 5 bases at V and 3 bases at J; junction bases unmatched: 11. The length of the CDR3 is 16 residues. Germline CDR1 reads SQVTM; CDR2 reads ANQGSEA. The CDR3 loop is CSVSYVAGAGYNEQFF. In DNA, the CDR3 is TGCAGCGTTTCATACGTAGCGGGAGCGGGCTACAATGAGCAGTTCTTC.

The chain carries TRBV9 and TRBJ2-7; TRBD1 might be the D (5 bases). The V end was cut by 6 bases, the J end by 1 base, with 8 bases between. Germline V CDR1 and CDR2: SGDLS, YYNGEE. The CDR3 contains 12 residues. In DNA, the CDR3 is TGTGCCAGCATCAGGGCGTCCTACGAGCAGTACTTC. Translated: CASIRASYEQYF.

This chain links TRBV6-1 with TRBJ2-3; 10 positions match TRBD2. Germline CDR1 is MNHNS and CDR2 is SASEGT. After removal of 4 bases from V and 5 bases from J, the junction contained 9 bases not matched to a gene. The CDR3 has 16 amino acids. Here the CDR3 reads CASSVALAGVGDTQYF. In DNA form, the CDR3 reads TGTGCCAGCAGTGTGGCCCTAGCGGGAGTAGGAGATACGCAGTATTTT.

Here the CDR3 reads CASSIDFRTGAYEQYF. In DNA, the CDR3 is TGTGCCAGTAGTATAGATTTCCGGACAGGGGCGTACGAGCAGTACTTC. This chain links TRBV19 with TRBJ2-7, with 9 bases identical to TRBD1. This CDR3 is 16 amino acids long. CDR1 is LNHDA, CDR2 SQIVND, per germline (reference sequence). The V gene end was trimmed by 0 bases and the J gene end by 4 bases; junction bases not matched to a gene: 7. The variable domain in full, completed from reference TRBV19 and TRBJ2-7, reads DGGITQSPKYLFRKEGQNVTLSCEQNLNHDAMYWYRQDPGQGLRLIYYSQIVNDFQKGDIAEGYSVSREKKESFPLTVTSAQKNPTAFYLCASSIDFRTGAYEQYFGPGTRLTVT.

The chain carries TRBV27 and TRBJ2-7; 7 bases line up with TRBD1. Unmatched junction bases numbered 6, after V lost 4 bases and J lost 3 bases. This CDR3 spans 14 amino acids. Germline loops: CDR1 MNHEY, CDR2 SMNVEV (reference sequence). CDR3 sequence reads: CASSSHRGVYEQYF. CDR3 DNA: TGTGCCAGCAGTTCGCACAGGGGTGTCTACGAGCAGTACTTC.

The CDR3: CAWSMQGDSPLHF. CDR3 DNA sequence: TGTGCCTGGAGTATGCAGGGGGATTCACCCCTCCACTTT. This sequence joins TRBV30 and TRBJ1-6; 7 nucleotides agree with TRBD1. CDR3 size: 13 residues. Germline V gene lookup returns CDR1 GTSNPN and CDR2 SVGIG (reference sequence). The junction had 3 bases not matched to a gene; V was cut back by 2 bases and J by 8 bases.

The chain employs TRBV2 and TRBJ2-7; 16 bases align to TRBD2. V dropped 4 bases and J dropped 0; count of bases not matched to a gene: 6. The CDR3 spans 18 residues. Germline loops: CDR1 SNHLY, CDR2 FYNNEI. The CDR3 spells CASSGGTSGRGSSYEQYF. The CDR3 region has the DNA TGTGCCAGCAGTGGTGGGACTAGCGGGAGGGGAAGCTCCTACGAGCAGTACTTC.

This clone is a singleton in its sample. V gene TRBV5-1 combines with J gene TRBJ2-7, with TRBD2 matching 8 bases. After removal of 4 bases from V and 3 bases from J, the junction contained 3 bases not matched to a gene. This CDR3 contains 13 residues. Germline assignment: CDR1 SGHRS and CDR2 YFSETQ. CDR3 DNA sequence: TGCGCCAGCAGCGGAGGGACTAGCTACGAGCAGTACTTC. This gives the protein CASSGGTSYEQYF.

The rearrangement joins TRBV28 to TRBJ2-3, with TRBD2 matching 12 bases. Germline V CDR1 and CDR2: MDHEN, SYDVKM. V dropped 2 bases and J dropped 4; count of bases not matched to a gene: 7. CDR3 size: 17 residues. The CDR3 protein is CASSLRTSGRQPDTQYF. The CDR3 nucleotides read TGTGCCAGCAGTTTACGCACTAGCGGGAGGCAGCCAGATACGCAGTATTTT. Full variable domain (missing parts from reference TRBV28 and TRBJ2-3): DVKVTQSSRYLVKRTGEKVFLECVQDMDHENMFWYRQDPGLGLRLIYFSYDVKMKEKGDIPEGYSVSREKKERFSLILESASTNQTSMYLCASSLRTSGRQPDTQYFGPGTRLTVL.

This chain connects TRBV6-4 to TRBJ2-1; 11 bases line up with TRBD2. There are 15 residues in the CDR3. Germline V gene lookup returns CDR1 MRHNA and CDR2 SNTAGT. The ends lost 5 bases at V and 9 bases at J; junction bases unmatched: 9. For the CDR3, the DNA is TGTGCCAGCAGTTCTGAACTAGCGGGAGCGTCTGAGCAGTTCTTC. It translates to CASSSELAGASEQFF.

The chain is built from TRBV30 and TRBJ1-5; TRBD1 matches at 10 bases. From germline, CDR1 is GTSNPN and CDR2 SVGIG (reference sequence). J lost 5 bases, V lost 3 bases, and 16 bases had no gene match. The CDR3 is 18 residues long. DNA of the CDR3: TGTGCCTGGAGCCGTCTGAATGACAGGGGGCTTAGGTATCAGCCCCAGCATTTT. It specifies CAWSRLNDRGLRYQPQHF.

The genes are TRBV6-1 and TRBJ2-2; 8 bases line up with TRBD2. The CDR3 has 16 residues. Germline trimming cut 4 bases from V and 0 bases from J; bases unmatched to any gene: 4. Germline CDR1 is MNHNS and CDR2 is SASEGT. Here the CDR3 reads CASSGLLAANTGELFF. CDR3 nucleotides: TGTGCCAGCAGTGGTCTACTAGCGGCGAACACCGGGGAGCTGTTTTTT.

The chain recombines TRBV6-5 with TRBJ2-7, with D unresolved. V was trimmed by 2 bases and J by 1 base, leaving 9 bases between them. CDR1 MNHEY and CDR2 SVGAGI come from the germline V gene. The CDR3 extends over 14 amino acids. The CDR3: CASSYTASSYEQYF. The DNA for the CDR3 is TGTGCCAGCAGTTACACAGCCAGTTCCTACGAGCAGTACTTC.

The CDR3 loop is CATSRDPGGQWGYTF. DNA of the CDR3: TGTGCCACCAGCAGAGATCCAGGGGGGCAATGGGGCTACACCTTC. The J gene is TRBJ1-2, the V gene TRBV15; 7 bases align to TRBD1. This CDR3 region has 15 residues. Trimming cost V 0 bases and J 8 bases; bases outside gene matches: 9. CDR1 and CDR2 (germline): LNHNV, YYDKDF (reference sequence).

The V and J genes are TRBV6-1 and TRBJ2-4, with unresolved D. Trimming shortened V by 4 bases and J by 0 bases, and 13 bases separated the two germline ends. Looked up from germline, CDR1 is MNHNS and CDR2 is SASEGT. The length of the CDR3 is 16 residues. CDR3 residues: CASSVQATIAKNIQYF. CDR3 DNA: TGTGCCAGCAGTGTCCAGGCTACCATAGCCAAAAACATTCAGTACTTC.

The chain has TRBV28 and TRBJ2-7; TRBD2 is a possible D gene (5 bases). V was pared by 5 bases and J by 1 base, with 12 bases between. CDR1 and CDR2 from the germline V gene are MDHEN and SYDVKM. This CDR3 is 14 amino acids long. CDR3 DNA sequence: TGTGCCAGCAGTCCAGAGGGAGAGTCCTACGAGCAGTACTTC. Residues: CASSPEGESYEQYF.